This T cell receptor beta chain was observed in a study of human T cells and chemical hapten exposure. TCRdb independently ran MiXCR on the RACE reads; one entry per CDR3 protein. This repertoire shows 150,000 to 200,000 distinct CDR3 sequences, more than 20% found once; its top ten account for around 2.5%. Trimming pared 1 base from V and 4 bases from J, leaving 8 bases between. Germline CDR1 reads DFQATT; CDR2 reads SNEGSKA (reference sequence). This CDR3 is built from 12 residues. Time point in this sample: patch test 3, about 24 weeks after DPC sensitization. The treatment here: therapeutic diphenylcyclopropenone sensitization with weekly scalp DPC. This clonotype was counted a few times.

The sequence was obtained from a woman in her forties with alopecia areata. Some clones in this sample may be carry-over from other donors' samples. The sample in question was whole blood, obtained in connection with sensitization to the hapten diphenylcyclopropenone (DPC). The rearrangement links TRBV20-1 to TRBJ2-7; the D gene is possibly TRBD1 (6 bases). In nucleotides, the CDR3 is TGCAGTGCTAGAGGGACAGCGTACGAGCAGTACTTC. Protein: CSARGTAYEQYF.